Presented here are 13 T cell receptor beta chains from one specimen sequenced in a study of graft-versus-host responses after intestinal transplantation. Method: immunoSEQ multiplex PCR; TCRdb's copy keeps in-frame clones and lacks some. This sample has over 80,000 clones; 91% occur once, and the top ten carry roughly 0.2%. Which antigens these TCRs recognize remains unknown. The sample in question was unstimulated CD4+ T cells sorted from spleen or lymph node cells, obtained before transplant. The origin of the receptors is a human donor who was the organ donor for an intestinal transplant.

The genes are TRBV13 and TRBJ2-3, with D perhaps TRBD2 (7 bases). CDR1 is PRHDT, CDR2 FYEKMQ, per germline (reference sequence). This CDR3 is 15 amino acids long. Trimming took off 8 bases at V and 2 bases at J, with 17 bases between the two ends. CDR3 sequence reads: CASAGRGPYTDTQYF. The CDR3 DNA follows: TGTGCCAGCGCGGGGCGGGGGCCCTACACAGATACGCAGTATTTT.

The CDR3 DNA follows: TGTGCCAGCTCGGGGGATCGGCGCGATACGCAGTATTTT. Translation gives CASSGDRRDTQYF. The chain joins TRBV9 to TRBJ2-3; D might be TRBD2 (6 bases). Germline V lookup: CDR1 SGDLS, CDR2 YYNGEE. The ends were cut back, 7 bases at V and 6 bases at J, with 15 bases in the middle. The CDR3 length is 13 residues.

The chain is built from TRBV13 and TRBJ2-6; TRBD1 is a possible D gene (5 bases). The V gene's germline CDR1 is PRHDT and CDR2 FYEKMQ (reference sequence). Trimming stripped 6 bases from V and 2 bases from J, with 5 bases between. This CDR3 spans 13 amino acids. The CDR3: CASRGPGANVLTF. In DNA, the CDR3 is TGTGCCAGCAGGGGGCCTGGGGCCAACGTCCTGACTTTC.

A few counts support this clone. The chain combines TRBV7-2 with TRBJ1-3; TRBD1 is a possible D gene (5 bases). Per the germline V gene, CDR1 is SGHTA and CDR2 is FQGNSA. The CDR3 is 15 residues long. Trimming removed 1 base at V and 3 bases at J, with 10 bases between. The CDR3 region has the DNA TGTGCCAGCAGCTTAGTAGTCGGGGGTGGAAACACCATATATTTT. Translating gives CASSLVVGGGNTIYF.

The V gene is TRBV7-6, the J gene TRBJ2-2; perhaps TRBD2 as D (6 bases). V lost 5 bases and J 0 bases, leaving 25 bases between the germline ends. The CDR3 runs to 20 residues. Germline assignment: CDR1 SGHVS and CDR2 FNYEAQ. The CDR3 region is CASSTAGYTTGRANTGELFF. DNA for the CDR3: TGTGCCAGCAGCACGGCGGGATACACTACGGGCAGGGCGAACACCGGGGAGCTGTTTTTT.

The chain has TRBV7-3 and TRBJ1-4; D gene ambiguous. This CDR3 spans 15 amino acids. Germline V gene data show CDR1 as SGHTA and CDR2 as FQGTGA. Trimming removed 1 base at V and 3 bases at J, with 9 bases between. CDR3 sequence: CASSLNPGPNEKLFF. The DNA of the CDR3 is TGTGCCAGCAGCTTAAATCCAGGCCCTAATGAAAAACTGTTTTTT.

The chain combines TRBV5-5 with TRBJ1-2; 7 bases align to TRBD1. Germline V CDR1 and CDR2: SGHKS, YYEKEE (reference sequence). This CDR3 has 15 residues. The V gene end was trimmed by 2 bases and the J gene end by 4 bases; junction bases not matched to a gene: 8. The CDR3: CASSFLVAGGYGYTF. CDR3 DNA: TGTGCCAGCAGCTTTCTTGTCGCAGGGGGCTATGGCTACACCTTC.

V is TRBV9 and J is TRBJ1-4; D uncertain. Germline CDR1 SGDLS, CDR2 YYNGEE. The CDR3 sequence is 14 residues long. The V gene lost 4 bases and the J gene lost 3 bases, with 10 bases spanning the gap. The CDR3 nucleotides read TGTGCCAGCAGCCCCCGGGTTTCTAATGAAAAACTGTTTTTT. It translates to CASSPRVSNEKLFF. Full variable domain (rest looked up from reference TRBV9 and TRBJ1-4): DSGVTQTPKHLITATGQRVTLRCSPRSGDLSVYWYQQSLDQGLQFLIQYYNGEERAKGNILERFSAQQFPDLHSELNLSSLELGDSALYFCASSPRVSNEKLFFGSGTQLSVL.

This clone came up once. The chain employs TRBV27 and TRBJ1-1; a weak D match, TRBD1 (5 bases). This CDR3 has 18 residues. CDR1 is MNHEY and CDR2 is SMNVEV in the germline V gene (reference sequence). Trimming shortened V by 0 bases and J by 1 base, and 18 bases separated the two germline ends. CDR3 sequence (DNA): TGTGCCAGCAGTTTATCGGCCCCTTCGGAGGGGCCGAACACTGAAGCTTTCTTT. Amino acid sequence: CASSLSAPSEGPNTEAFF.

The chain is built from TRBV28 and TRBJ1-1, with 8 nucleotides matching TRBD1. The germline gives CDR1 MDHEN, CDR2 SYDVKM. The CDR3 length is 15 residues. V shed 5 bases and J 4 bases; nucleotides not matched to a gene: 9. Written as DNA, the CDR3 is TGTGCCAGCAGTACCGAACAGGGGGTGGGCACTGAAGCTTTCTTT. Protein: CASSTEQGVGTEAFF.

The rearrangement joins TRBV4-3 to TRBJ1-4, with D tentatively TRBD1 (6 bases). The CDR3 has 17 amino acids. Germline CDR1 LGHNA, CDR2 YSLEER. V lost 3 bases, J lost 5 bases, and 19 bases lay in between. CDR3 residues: CASSQRADRRQNEKLFF. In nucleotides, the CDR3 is TGCGCCAGCAGCCAGAGAGCAGACAGGAGACAAAATGAAAAACTGTTTTTT.

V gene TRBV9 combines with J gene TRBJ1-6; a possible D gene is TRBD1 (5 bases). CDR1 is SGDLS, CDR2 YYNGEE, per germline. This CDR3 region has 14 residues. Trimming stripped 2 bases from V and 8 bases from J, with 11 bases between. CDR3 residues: CASSVSGMDSPLHF. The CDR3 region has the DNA TGTGCCAGCAGCGTTTCAGGGATGGATTCACCCCTCCACTTT.

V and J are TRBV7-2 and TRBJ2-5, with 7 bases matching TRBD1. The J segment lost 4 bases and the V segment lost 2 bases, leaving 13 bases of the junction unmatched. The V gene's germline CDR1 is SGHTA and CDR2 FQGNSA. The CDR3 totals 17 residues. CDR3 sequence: CASSLRGGSRSRETQYF. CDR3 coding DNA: TGTGCCAGCAGCTTACGAGGGGGCTCGCGGTCCCGAGAGACCCAGTACTTC.